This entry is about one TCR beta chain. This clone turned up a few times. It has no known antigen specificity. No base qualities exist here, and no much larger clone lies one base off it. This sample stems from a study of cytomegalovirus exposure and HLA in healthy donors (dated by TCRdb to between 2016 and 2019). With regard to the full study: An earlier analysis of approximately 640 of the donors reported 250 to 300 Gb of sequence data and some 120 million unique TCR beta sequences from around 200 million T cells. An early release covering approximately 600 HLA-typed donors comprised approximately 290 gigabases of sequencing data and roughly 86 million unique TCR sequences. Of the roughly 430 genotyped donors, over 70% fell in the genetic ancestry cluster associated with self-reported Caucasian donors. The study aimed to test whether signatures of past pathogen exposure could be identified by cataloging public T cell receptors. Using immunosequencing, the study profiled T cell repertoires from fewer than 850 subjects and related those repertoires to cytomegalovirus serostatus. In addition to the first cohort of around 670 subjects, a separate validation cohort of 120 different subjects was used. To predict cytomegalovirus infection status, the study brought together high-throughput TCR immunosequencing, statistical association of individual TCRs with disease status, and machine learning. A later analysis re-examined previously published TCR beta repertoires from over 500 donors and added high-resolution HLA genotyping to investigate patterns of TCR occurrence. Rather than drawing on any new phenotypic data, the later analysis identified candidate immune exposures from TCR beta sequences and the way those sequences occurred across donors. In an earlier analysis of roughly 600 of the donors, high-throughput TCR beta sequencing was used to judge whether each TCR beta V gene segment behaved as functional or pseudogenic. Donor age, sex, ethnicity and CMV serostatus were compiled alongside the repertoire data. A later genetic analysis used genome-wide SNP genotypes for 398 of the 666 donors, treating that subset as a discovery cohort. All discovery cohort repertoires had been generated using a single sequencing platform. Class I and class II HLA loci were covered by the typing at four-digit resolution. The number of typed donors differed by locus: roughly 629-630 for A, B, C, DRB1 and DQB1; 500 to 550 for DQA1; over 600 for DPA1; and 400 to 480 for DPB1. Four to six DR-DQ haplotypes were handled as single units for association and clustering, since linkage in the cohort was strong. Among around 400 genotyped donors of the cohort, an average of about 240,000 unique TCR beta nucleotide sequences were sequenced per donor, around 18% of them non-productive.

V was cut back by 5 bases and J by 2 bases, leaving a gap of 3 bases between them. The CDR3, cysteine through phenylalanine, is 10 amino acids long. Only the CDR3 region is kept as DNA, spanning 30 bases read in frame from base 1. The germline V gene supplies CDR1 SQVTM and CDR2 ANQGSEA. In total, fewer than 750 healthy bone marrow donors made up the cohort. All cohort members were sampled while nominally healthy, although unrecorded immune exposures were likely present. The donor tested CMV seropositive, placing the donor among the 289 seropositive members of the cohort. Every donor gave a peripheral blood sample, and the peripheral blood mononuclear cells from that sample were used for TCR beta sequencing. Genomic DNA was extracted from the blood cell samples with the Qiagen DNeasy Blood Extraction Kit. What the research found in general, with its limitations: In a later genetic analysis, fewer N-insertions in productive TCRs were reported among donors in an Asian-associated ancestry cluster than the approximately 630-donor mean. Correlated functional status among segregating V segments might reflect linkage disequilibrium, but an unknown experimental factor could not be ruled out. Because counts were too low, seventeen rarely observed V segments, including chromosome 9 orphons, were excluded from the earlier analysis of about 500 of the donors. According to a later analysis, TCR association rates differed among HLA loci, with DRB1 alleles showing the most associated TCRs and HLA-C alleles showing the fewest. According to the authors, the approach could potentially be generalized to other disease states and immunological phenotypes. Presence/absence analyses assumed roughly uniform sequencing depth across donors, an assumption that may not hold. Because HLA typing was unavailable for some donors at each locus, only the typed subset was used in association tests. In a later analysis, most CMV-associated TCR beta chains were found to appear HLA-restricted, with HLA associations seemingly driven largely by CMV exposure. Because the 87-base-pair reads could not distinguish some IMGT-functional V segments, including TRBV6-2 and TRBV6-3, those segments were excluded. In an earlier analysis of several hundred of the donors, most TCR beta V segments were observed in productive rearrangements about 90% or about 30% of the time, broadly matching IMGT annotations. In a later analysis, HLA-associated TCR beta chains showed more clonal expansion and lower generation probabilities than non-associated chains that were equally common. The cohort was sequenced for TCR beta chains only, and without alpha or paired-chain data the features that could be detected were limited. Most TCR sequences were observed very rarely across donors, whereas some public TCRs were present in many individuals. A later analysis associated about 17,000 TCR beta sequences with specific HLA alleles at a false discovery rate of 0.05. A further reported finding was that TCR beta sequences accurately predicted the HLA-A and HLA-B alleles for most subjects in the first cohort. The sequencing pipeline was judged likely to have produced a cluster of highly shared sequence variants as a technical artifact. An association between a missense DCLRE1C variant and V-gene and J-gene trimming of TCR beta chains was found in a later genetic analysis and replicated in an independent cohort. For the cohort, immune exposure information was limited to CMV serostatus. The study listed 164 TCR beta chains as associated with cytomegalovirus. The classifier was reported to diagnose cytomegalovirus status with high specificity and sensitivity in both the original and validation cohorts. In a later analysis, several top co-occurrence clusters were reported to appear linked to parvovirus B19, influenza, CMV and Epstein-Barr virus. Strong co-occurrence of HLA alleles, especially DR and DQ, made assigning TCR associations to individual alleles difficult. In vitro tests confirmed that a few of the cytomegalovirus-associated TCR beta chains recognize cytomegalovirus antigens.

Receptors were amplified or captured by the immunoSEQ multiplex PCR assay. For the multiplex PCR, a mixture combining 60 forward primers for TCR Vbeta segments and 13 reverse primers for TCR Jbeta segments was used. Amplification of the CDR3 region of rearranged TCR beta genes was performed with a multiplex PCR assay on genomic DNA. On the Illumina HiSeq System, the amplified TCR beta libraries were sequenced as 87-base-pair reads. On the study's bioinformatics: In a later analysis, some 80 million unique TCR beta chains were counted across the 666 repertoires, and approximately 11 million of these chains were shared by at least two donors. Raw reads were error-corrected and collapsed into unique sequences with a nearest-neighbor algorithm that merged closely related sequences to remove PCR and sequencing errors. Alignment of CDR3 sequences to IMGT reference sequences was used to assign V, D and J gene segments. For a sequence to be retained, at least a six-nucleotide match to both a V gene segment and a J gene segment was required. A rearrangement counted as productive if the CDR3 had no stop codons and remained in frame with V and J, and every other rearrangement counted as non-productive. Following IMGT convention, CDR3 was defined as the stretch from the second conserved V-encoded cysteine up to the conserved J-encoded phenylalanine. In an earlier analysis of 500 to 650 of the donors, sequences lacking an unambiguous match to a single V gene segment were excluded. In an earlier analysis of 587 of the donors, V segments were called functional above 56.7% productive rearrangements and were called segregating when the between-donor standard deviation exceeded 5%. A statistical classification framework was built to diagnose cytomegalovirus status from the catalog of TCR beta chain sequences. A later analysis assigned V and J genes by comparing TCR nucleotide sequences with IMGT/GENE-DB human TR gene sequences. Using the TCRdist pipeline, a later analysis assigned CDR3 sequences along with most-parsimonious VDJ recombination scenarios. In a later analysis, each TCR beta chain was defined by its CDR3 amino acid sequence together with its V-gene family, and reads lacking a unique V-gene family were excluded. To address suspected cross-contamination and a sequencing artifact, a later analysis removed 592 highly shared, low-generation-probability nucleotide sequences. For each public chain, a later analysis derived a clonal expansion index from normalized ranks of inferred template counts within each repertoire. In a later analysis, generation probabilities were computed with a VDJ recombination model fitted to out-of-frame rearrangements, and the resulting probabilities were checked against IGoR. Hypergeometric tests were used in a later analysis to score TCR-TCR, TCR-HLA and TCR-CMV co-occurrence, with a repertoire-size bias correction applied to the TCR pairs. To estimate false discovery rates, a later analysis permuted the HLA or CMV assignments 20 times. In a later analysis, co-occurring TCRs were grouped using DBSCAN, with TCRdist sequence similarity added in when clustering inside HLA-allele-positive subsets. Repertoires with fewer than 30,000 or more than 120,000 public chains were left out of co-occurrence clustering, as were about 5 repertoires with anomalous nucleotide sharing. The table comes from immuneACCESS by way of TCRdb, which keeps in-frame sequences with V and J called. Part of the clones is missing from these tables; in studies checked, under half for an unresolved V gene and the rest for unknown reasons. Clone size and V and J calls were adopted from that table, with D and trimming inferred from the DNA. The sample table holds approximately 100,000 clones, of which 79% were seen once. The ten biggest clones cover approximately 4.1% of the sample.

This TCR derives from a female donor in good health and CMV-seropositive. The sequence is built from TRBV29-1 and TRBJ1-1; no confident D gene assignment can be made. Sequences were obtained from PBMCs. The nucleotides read TGCAGCGTTTCAAACACTGAAGCTTTCTTT. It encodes CSVSNTEAFF.